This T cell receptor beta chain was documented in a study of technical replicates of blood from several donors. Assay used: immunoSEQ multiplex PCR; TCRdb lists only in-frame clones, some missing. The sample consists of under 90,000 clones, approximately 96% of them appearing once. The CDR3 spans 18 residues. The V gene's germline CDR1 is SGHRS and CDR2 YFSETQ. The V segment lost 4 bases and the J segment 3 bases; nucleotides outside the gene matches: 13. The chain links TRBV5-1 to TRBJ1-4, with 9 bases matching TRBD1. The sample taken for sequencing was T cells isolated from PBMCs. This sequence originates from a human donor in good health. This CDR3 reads CASSAQTGGAPPNEKLFF. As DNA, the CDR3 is TGCGCCAGCAGCGCCCAAACAGGGGGCGCCCCCCCTAATGAAAAACTGTTTTTT.